Here is one T cell receptor beta chain with its context. Antigen unknown. It was RNA transcripts that yielded the amplified TCR beta CDR3 regions. In the first-round RT-PCR of the TCR CDR3, the HTBI primer set was used. Each CDR3 protein gets one entry after TCRdb re-called the multiplex PCR reads with MiXCR. The profile shows roughly 710,000 distinct CDR3 sequences, 30% to 40% of them singletons. The source of the sample is a study of T cells in Graves' hyperthyroidism and ophthalmopathy. Study-wide results and limits: Researchers found most expanded thyroid clonotypes above 0.001 in blood as well.

There are 15 residues in the CDR3. The V gene's germline CDR1 is SQVTM and CDR2 ANQGSEA. Trimming left V 3 bases short and J 3 bases short, with 17 bases between. V is TRBV29-1 and J is TRBJ1-2; possible D gene TRBD1, 5 bases. The receptor was isolated from a woman between 40 and 55 years old with Graves' hyperthyroidism. Specimen: blood. DNA of the CDR3: TGCAGCGTTGACGACGGGGGTGATCTGGACTATGGCTACACCTTC. This sequence encodes CSVDDGGDLDYGYTF.